Each of the 11 T cell receptor beta chains below was sequenced from the same sample in a study of vaccination effects on CD4 cells after COVID-19. ViraFEST used viral peptide pools to expand antigen-specific CD4+ T cells before sequencing. It was after roughly ten days of culture that CD4+ T cells were isolated. Two-dose BNT162b2 or mRNA-1273 vaccination was given to participants. Method: immunoSEQ multiplex PCR; TCRdb's copy keeps in-frame clones and lacks some. The profile shows 20,000 to 30,000 clones, 60% to 80% of them singletons. Their specific antigens are unknown. The specimen was CD4+ T cells from PBMCs cultured with SARS-CoV-2 spike peptides, collected after COVID-19 vaccination. The receptors were gathered from a human donor who received a COVID-19 vaccine. Some clones in this sample may be carry-over from other donors' samples.

The chain carries TRBV10-3 and TRBJ1-5; D remains ambiguous. Trimming took off 4 bases at V and 7 bases at J, with 11 bases between the two ends. Germline V lookup: CDR1 ENHRY, CDR2 SYGVKD. This CDR3 comprises 13 residues. CDR3 sequence reads: CAISVGSGQPQHF. As DNA, the CDR3 is TGTGCCATCAGTGTAGGGTCCGGGCAGCCCCAGCATTTT.

V usage is TRBV5-1 and J usage is TRBJ2-7; 10 bases are a match to TRBD1. Trimming took 1 base from V and 1 from J; bases not matched to a gene: 2. The CDR3 spans 15 residues. Germline CDR1 and CDR2: SGHRS and YFSETQ. The CDR3 is CASSLTGQGSYEQYV. CDR3 in DNA: TGCGCCAGCAGCTTGACGGGACAGGGGTCCTACGAGCAGTACGTC.

The chain combines TRBV6-2 or TRBV6-3 with TRBJ2-4; D not certain. From germline, CDR1 is MNHEY and CDR2 SVGEGT. CDR3 length equals 16 residues. V was cut by 5 bases and J by 1 base, with 15 bases left in between. The CDR3 DNA sequence: TGTGCCAGCAGTCATGACGTAGGTGGGGCCAAAAACATTCAGTACTTC. Encoded protein: CASSHDVGGAKNIQYF.

This clone was seen more than once but under ten times. The rearrangement links TRBV7-2 to TRBJ2-7, with D possibly called TRBD1 or TRBD2 (6 bases each). V was trimmed by 2 bases and J by 7 bases, leaving 12 bases between them. The CDR3 contains 13 residues. Germline V gene sequence: CDR1 SGHTA, CDR2 FQGNSA. CDR3 DNA: TGTGCCAGCAGCTTACGTCGGGGGCAAGAGCAGTACGTC. Encoded protein: CASSLRRGQEQYV.

The V call is TRBV29-1, the J call TRBJ1-1; perhaps TRBD1 as D (6 bases). CDR1 and CDR2 (germline): SQVTM, ANQGSEA. The CDR3 has 14 residues. V dropped 6 bases and J dropped 6 bases, with 20 bases sitting between them. The CDR3 DNA reads TGCAGCGTAAAGGGGGGCGCGGGTTCCGCTGAAGCTTTCTTT. Its protein product is CSVKGGAGSAEAFF.

This chain joins TRBV7-2 and TRBJ2-5; 10 nucleotides match TRBD2. CDR1 and CDR2 (germline): SGHTA, FQGNSA. V trimming: 4 bases; J trimming: 9 bases; junction bases outside the gene matches: 8. This CDR3 has 14 residues. The CDR3: CASSSTSGFGAQYF. The CDR3 DNA is TGTGCCAGCAGCTCGACTAGCGGGTTTGGGGCCCAGTACTTC.

This chain uses TRBV24-1 with TRBJ2-3, with TRBD1 identical over 9 bases. The CDR3 loop spans 18 amino acids. J was trimmed by 5 bases and V by 3 bases; bases with no gene match: 14. The V gene's germline CDR1 is KGHDR and CDR2 SFDVKD. CDR3: CATSDPRQGVTPGDTQYF. CDR3 nucleotide sequence: TGTGCCACCAGTGATCCCAGACAGGGGGTGACCCCGGGAGATACGCAGTATTTT.

The V and J genes are TRBV4-1 and TRBJ2-6; TRBD1 matches 8 bases. The CDR3 spans 19 residues. With 4 bases clipped from V and 3 bases from J, the junction kept 14 bases outside the gene matches. Germline V gene data show CDR1 as MGHRA and CDR2 as YSYEKL. Here the CDR3 reads CASSPKWDRTIGGANVLTF. CDR3 DNA sequence: TGCGCCAGCAGCCCAAAGTGGGACAGGACAATAGGTGGGGCCAACGTCCTGACTTTC.

The chain joins TRBV5-1 to TRBJ1-6, with D maybe TRBD1 (6 bases). V lost 3 bases, J lost 5 bases, and 12 bases lay in between. The CDR3 consists of 15 residues. CDR1 and CDR2 from the germline V gene are SGHRS and YFSETQ. CDR3 DNA: TGCGCCAGCAGCTCCCGGGACACCCATAATTCACCCCTCCACTTT. It translates to CASSSRDTHNSPLHF. Variable domain in full (rest from reference TRBV5-1 and TRBJ1-6): KAGVTQTPRYLIKTRGQQVTLSCSPISGHRSVSWYQQTPGQGLQFLFEYFSETQRNKGNFPGRFSGRQFSNSRSEMNVSTLELGDSALYLCASSSRDTHNSPLHFGNGTRLTVT.

This clone was found a few times. This chain uses TRBV4-1 with TRBJ2-2; D remains unclear. V lost 4 bases to trimming and J lost 6 bases, with 18 bases between them. The CDR3 extends over 16 amino acids. The germline V gene encodes CDR1 MGHRA and CDR2 YSYEKL. CDR3 region: CASSRVPDLTAGELFF. CDR3 nucleotide sequence: TGCGCCAGCAGCCGTGTCCCGGACCTAACTGCCGGGGAGCTGTTTTTT.

This clone was counted only a few times. The chain carries TRBV12-3 or TRBV12-4 and TRBJ2-3; TRBD2 might be the D (6 bases). Trimming took off 5 bases at V and 13 bases at J, with 13 bases between the two ends. This CDR3 spans 11 amino acids. The chain's CDR3 is CASSAGRGKYF. The DNA of the CDR3 is TGTGCCAGCAGTGCAGGCCGGGGGAAGTATTTT.